The rows below give T cell receptor beta chains drawn from one sample of a study of beta chain features in type 1 diabetes. Data came from immunoSEQ multiplex PCR; TCRdb stores just in-frame clones and leaves some out. This sample yields 600,000 to 700,000 clones, of which approximately 13% are seen a single time; 0.095% to 0.15% belongs to the top ten. What was sequenced was naive CD4+ T cells from blood. These TCRs come from a man younger than 45 with type 1 diabetes. CDR3s include the opening cysteine and the closing phenylalanine or tryptophan. A D gene is named only where the DNA matches it firmly. Expanded clones are given a class, and other clones once, few, many or no size at all.

>-|TRBJ2-6|TRBD1|TRBV18
CASSTGEANVLTF
TGTGCCAGCTCGACAGGGGAGGCCAACGTCCTGACTTTC
>-|TRBJ2-7|TRBD1|TRBV9
CASSVDGTGDREQYF
TGTGCCAGCAGCGTCGATGGGACAGGGGACCGCGAGCAGTACTTC
>few|TRBJ1-2|-|TRBV7-8
CASSSGGGYTF
TGTGCCAGCAGCTCGGGAGGTGGCTACACCTTC
>-|TRBJ2-5|TRBD1|TRBV5-1
CASSLRKGQGETQYF
TGCGCCAGCAGCCTCCGAAAAGGACAGGGGGAGACCCAGTACTTC
>few|TRBJ2-3|TRBD2|TRBV6-1
CASRSGGSRDTQYF
TGTGCCAGCAGAAGCGGGGGGTCTAGGGATACGCAGTATTTT
>few|TRBJ2-2|TRBD2|TRBV4-3
CASSQDPAGALNTGELFF
TGCGCCAGCAGCCAAGATCCAGCGGGGGCCTTGAACACCGGGGAGCTGTTTTTT
>-|TRBJ1-2|TRBD1|TRBV19
CASSGGQAPGYTF
TGTGCCAGTAGTGGGGGACAGGCCCCAGGCTACACCTTC
>few|TRBJ2-7|-|TRBV13
CASSFRRNSYEQYF
TGTGCCAGCAGCTTCCGACGAAACTCCTACGAGCAGTACTTC
>-|TRBJ1-3|-|TRBV2
CASSEIPHTIYF
TGTGCCAGCAGTGAAATCCCCCACACCATATATTTT
>-|TRBJ2-3|-|TRBV25-1
CASRDYSTDTQYF
TGTGCCAGCAGGGACTATTCCACAGATACGCAGTATTTT
>-|TRBJ2-3|TRBD2|TRBV4-2
CASSQDRLAGSLTDTQYF
TGTGCCAGCAGCCAAGATAGGCTAGCGGGATCCCTCACAGATACGCAGTATTTT
>-|TRBJ2-5|-|TRBV7-9
CASSFGEETQYF
TGTGCCAGCAGTTTCGGGGAGGAGACCCAGTACTTC
>-|TRBJ2-7|TRBD1|TRBV29-1
CSVRRDRGYYEQYF
TGCAGCGTTAGGCGGGACAGGGGATACTACGAGCAGTACTTC
>few|TRBJ2-4|-|TRBV6-5
CASSRSPGRHAYF
TGTGCCAGCAGTCGCTCCCCGGGCCGGCATGCGTACTTC
>-|TRBJ2-1|-|TRBV11-2
CASSLVGDLGLNEQFF
TGTGCCAGCAGCTTAGTCGGGGACCTCGGTCTCAATGAGCAGTTCTTC
>-|TRBJ1-2|-|TRBV10-2
CASSPGPDPNYGYTF
TGCGCCAGCAGTCCGGGACCCGACCCTAACTATGGCTACACCTTC
>few|TRBJ2-7|-|TRBV29-1
CSVVRGSSYEQYF
TGCAGCGTTGTACGGGGTAGCTCCTACGAGCAGTACTTC
>few|TRBJ2-1|-|TRBV9
CASSVGALMNNEQFF
TGTGCCAGCAGCGTAGGCGCCCTAATGAACAATGAGCAGTTCTTC
>-|TRBJ2-5|-|TRBV5-4
CASSSPDLSPETQYF
TGTGCCAGCAGCTCACCGGACCTTTCCCCAGAGACCCAGTACTTC
>few|TRBJ2-7|-|TRBV4-1
CASSSRVSGLTYEQYF
TGCGCCAGCAGCTCTCGGGTTAGCGGTTTGACCTACGAGCAGTACTTC
>few|TRBJ2-7|-|TRBV4-2
CASSQDEGLTYEQYF
TGTGCCAGCAGCCAAGACGAGGGACTGACCTACGAGCAGTACTTC
>few|TRBJ2-6|-|TRBV28
CASSFEPGHLSSGANVLTF
TGTGCCAGCAGTTTTGAACCGGGACACCTAAGCTCTGGGGCCAACGTCCTGACTTTC
>-|TRBJ1-5|-|TRBV6-5
CASSQGVGSNQPQHF
TGTGCCAGCAGTCAAGGGGTCGGGAGCAATCAGCCCCAGCATTTT
>few|TRBJ1-1|-|TRBV18
CASSEGQNTEAFF
TGTGCCAGCTCAGAGGGACAGAACACTGAAGCTTTCTTT
>-|TRBJ2-5|-|TRBV5-6
CASSRRQRLQTQYF
TGTGCCAGCAGCAGACGACAGAGACTTCAGACCCAGTACTTC
>few|TRBJ1-2|-|TRBV7-9
CASSFIQGAGYTF
TGTGCCAGCAGCTTCATACAGGGTGCTGGCTACACCTTC
>-|TRBJ2-1|-|TRBV9
CASSVDYNEQFF
TGTGCCAGCAGCGTGGACTACAATGAGCAGTTCTTC
>-|TRBJ2-7|TRBD1|TRBV29-1
CSVHGDSPYEQYF
TGCAGCGTGCATGGGGACAGCCCCTACGAGCAGTACTTC
>few|TRBJ2-1|TRBD2|TRBV7-6
CASSQALGGGYNEQFF
TGTGCCAGCAGCCAGGCTCTGGGCGGGGGGTACAATGAGCAGTTCTTC
>few|TRBJ1-3|-|TRBV7-2
CATAGGNTIYF
TGTGCCACCGCTGGTGGAAACACCATATATTTT
>few|TRBJ2-1|-|TRBV2
CASSGGAYNEQFF
TGTGCCAGCAGTGGGGGGGCATACAATGAGCAGTTCTTC
>-|TRBJ2-2|-|TRBV19
CASRTTVDGELFF
TGTGCCAGTAGAACGACAGTCGACGGGGAGCTGTTTTTT
>few|TRBJ1-5|TRBD1|TRBV2
CASTRGITGGNQPQHF
TGTGCCAGCACCCGAGGGATAACAGGGGGCAATCAGCCCCAGCATTTT
>few|TRBJ2-5|-|TRBV9
CASSVEPGPETQYF
TGTGCCAGCAGCGTAGAACCGGGCCCCGAGACCCAGTACTTC
>-|TRBJ1-2|-|TRBV7-2
CASSFLESHGYTF
TGTGCCAGCAGCTTTTTAGAATCACATGGCTACACCTTC
>-|TRBJ2-7|TRBD1|TRBV9
CASSFGDRSSYEQYF
TGTGCCAGCAGCTTCGGGGACAGGTCCTCCTACGAGCAGTACTTC
>-|TRBJ1-5|-|TRBV30
CAWSDPPADSNQPQHF
TGTGCCTGGAGTGACCCTCCGGCGGATTCCAATCAGCCCCAGCATTTT
>-|TRBJ1-4|-|TRBV30
CAWKGVPNEKLFF
TGTGCCTGGAAGGGGGTGCCTAATGAAAAACTGTTTTTT
>-|TRBJ2-1|-|TRBV4-3
CASSPRSDNEQFF
TGCGCCAGCAGCCCCCGAAGTGACAATGAGCAGTTCTTC
>few|TRBJ1-2|-|TRBV28
CAVHTNYGYTF
TGTGCCGTACACACTAACTATGGCTACACCTTC
>few|TRBJ2-5|-|TRBV18
CASSPDRAETQYF
TGTGCCAGCTCACCAGACCGTGCAGAGACCCAGTACTTC
>few|TRBJ2-2|-|TRBV6-6
CASSLARNTGELFF
TGTGCCAGCAGTTTAGCACGCAACACCGGGGAGCTGTTTTTT
>-|TRBJ2-1|-|TRBV4-3
CASSQITGTAYNEQFF
TGCGCCAGCAGCCAGATAACCGGGACGGCTTACAATGAGCAGTTCTTC